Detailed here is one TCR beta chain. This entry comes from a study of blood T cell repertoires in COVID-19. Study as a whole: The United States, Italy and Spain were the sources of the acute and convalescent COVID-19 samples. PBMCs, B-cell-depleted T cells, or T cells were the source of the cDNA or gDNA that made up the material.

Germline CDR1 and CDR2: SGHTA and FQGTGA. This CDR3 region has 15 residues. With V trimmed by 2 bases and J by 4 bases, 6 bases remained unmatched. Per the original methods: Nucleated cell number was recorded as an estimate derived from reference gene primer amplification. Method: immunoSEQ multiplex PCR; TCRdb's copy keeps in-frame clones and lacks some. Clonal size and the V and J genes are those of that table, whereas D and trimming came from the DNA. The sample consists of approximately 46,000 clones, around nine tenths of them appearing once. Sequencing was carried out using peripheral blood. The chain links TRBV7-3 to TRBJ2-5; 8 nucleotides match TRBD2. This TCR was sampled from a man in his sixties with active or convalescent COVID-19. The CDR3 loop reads CASSLSSGGPETQYF. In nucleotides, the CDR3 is TGTGCCAGCAGCTTATCCAGCGGGGGACCAGAGACCCAGTACTTC.